The following is a T cell receptor (beta chain) sequence with its context. This CDR3 is built from 16 residues. Trimming removed 1 base at V and 4 bases at J, with 16 bases between. Germline V lookup: CDR1 SGHTA, CDR2 FQGNSA. The data originate from a study of cytomegalovirus exposure and HLA in healthy donors. Study information: An earlier analysis found fewer than 140 million unique TCR beta sequences from about 179 million T cells.

The PCR ran on 60 Vbeta and 13 Jbeta primers. TCRdb's copy holds only in-frame clones and misses some; the assay was immunoSEQ multiplex PCR. The table shows 150,000 to 200,000 clones, with roughly four fifths occurring only once. The specimen was PBMCs. The chain combines TRBV7-2 with TRBJ2-5, with TRBD2 as a possible D gene (7 bases). The receptor's source is a woman aged 18 to 35 in good health and CMV-seropositive. CDR3 region: CASSLDGRGAGETQYF. As DNA, the CDR3 is TGTGCCAGCAGCTTAGATGGCCGGGGGGCCGGAGAGACCCAGTACTTC.